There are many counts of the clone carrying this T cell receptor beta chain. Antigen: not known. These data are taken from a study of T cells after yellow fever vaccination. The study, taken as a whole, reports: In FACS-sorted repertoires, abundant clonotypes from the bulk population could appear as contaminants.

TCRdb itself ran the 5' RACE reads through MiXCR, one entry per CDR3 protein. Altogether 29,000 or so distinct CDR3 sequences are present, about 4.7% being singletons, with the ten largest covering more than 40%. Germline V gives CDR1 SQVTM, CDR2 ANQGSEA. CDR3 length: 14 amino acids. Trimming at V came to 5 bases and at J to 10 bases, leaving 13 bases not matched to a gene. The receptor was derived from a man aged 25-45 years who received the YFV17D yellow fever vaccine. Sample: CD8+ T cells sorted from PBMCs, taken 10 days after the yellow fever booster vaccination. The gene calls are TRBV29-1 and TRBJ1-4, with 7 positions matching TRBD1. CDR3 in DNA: TGCAGCGTTCAATCTTGGGACAGTGGCGGAAAACTGTTTTTT. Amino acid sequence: CSVQSWDSGGKLFF.